This T cell receptor (beta chain) was identified during a study of blood T cell repertoires in COVID-19. On the study more broadly: Sample material is recorded as cDNA or gDNA derived from T cells, B-cell-depleted T cells, or PBMCs.

Assay used: immunoSEQ multiplex PCR; TCRdb lists only in-frame clones, some missing. Of around 500,000 clones in the sample, approximately 88% were seen once. In this sample, this clone turned up once. Trimming removed 5 bases from V and 9 bases from J, with 14 bases in between. The CDR3 extends over 13 amino acids. Germline CDR1 reads SGHAT; CDR2 reads FQNNGV. The study drew participants aged about 18 to 95 years from approximately 23 US areas. Each participant's cohort was designated according to participant-reported clinical history. The TCR originated in a middle-aged woman who had recovered from COVID-19. The specimen sequenced was PBMCs or T cells enriched from blood (not recorded which). V gene TRBV11-2 combines with J gene TRBJ1-5, with D unresolved. This CDR3 is CASSPLEGGPQHF. Written as DNA, the CDR3 is TGTGCCAGCAGCCCCCTGGAGGGCGGGCCCCAGCATTTT.